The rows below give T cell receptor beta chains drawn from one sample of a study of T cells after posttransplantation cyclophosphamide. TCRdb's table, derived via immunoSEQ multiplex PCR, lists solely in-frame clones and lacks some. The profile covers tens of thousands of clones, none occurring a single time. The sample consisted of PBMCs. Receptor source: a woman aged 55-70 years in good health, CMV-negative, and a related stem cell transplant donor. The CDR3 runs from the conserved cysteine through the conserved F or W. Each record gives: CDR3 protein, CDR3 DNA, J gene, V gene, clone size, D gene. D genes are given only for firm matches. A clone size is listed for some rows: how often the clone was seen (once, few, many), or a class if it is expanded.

CASSAQNTEAFF,TGTGCCAGCAGCGCACAGAACACTGAAGCTTTCTTT,TRBJ1-1,TRBV7-6,many,.
CATSDPTSGKSSTDTQYF,TGTGCCACCAGTGATCCAACTTCAGGGAAATCTAGCACAGATACGCAGTATTTT,TRBJ2-3,TRBV24-1,many,.
CASSSPGTGRKETQYF,TGTGCCAGCAGTTCCCCCGGGACAGGAAGGAAAGAGACCCAGTACTTC,TRBJ2-5,TRBV28,few,TRBD1
CASSPDRERGGNTIYF,TGCGCCAGCAGCCCAGACAGGGAGCGAGGTGGAAACACCATATATTTT,TRBJ1-3,TRBV4-1,many,TRBD1
CASSPPVTNEQFF,TGTGCCAGCAGCCCGCCGGTTACCAATGAGCAGTTCTTC,TRBJ2-1,TRBV5-4,many,.
CASSLQVQPQHF,TGTGCCAGCAGTTTACAGGTCCAGCCCCAGCATTTT,TRBJ1-5,TRBV28,many,.
CTSSQVVLEGGNQPQHF,TGCACCAGCAGCCAAGTCGTCCTGGAAGGGGGCAATCAGCCCCAGCATTTT,TRBJ1-5,TRBV4-1,many,.
CSVGRGQPYEQYF,TGCAGCGTTGGTAGGGGGCAACCCTACGAGCAGTACTTC,TRBJ2-7,TRBV29-1,.,TRBD1
CASSPGGTIYF,TGTGCCAGCAGCCCCGGGGGGACCATATATTTT,TRBJ1-3,TRBV14,many,.
CASSLGQGGAYGYTF,TGTGCCAGCAGCCTCGGCCAAGGGGGGGCCTATGGCTACACCTTC,TRBJ1-2,TRBV5-4,many,.
CASSLRGLEGYTF,TGTGCCAGCAGCTTACGGGGTCTAGAGGGCTACACCTTC,TRBJ1-2,TRBV7-9,many,.
CASSLSTVSVGAFF,TGTGCCAGCAGCTTATCAACAGTATCAGTAGGGGCTTTCTTT,TRBJ1-1,TRBV7-2,.,.
CASSPTSGNTGELFF,TGTGCCAGCAGCCCTACTAGCGGGAACACCGGGGAGCTGTTTTTT,TRBJ2-2,TRBV2,many,TRBD2